This TCR beta chain was identified in a study of OX40 agonist ivuxolimab in advanced cancers. Study-wide results and limits: Doses of 0.1 to 3.0 mg/kg were accompanied by clonal expansion of CD4+ and CD8+ blood T cells by week 6.

Assay used: immunoSEQ multiplex PCR; TCRdb lists only in-frame clones, some missing. The sample gives about 20,000 clones, around 78% of which show up once; approximately 53% is in the top ten. The CDR3 loop spans 18 amino acids. CDR1 SGHNT and CDR2 YENEEA come from the germline V gene. Trimming at V came to 4 bases and at J to 5 bases, leaving 9 bases not matched to a gene. A note on this clone: Its antigen is unidentified.

The sequence derives from an adult with an advanced solid tumor such as melanoma, head and neck, liver or kidney cancer. The sequencing used CD4+ or CD8+ T cells sorted from blood, collected in a trial of the OX40 agonist ivuxolimab. This chain joins TRBV11-3 and TRBJ2-2, with 14 nucleotides matching TRBD2. CDR3 amino acids: CASSSYLGTSGSTGELFF. CDR3 coding DNA: TGTGCCAGCAGCTCTTACCTCGGGACTAGCGGGAGTACCGGGGAGCTGTTTTTT.